This T cell receptor (beta chain) came from a study of OX40 agonist ivuxolimab in advanced cancers. Whole-study context: Patients were dosed with the agonistic anti-OX40 (CD134) antibody ivuxolimab. Of mixed ages from about 20 to 85 and averaging around 60 years, the group was over 80% male.

Method: immunoSEQ multiplex PCR; TCRdb's copy keeps in-frame clones and lacks some. The sample has about 99,000 clones, around 95% seen once. The germline V gene encodes CDR1 SGDLS and CDR2 YYNGEE. This CDR3 has 18 residues. The V and J ends lost 3 bases and 0 bases respectively, with 18 bases between them. The source is an adult with an advanced solid tumor such as melanoma, head and neck, liver or kidney cancer. The genes are TRBV9 and TRBJ2-2; D may be TRBD2 (6 bases). Specimen: CD4+ or CD8+ T cells sorted from blood, collected in a trial of the OX40 agonist ivuxolimab. Written as DNA, the CDR3 is TGTGCCAGCAGCGAGGGGCTCGGGGACTCAACGAACACCGGGGAGCTGTTTTTT. Its translation: CASSEGLGDSTNTGELFF. Filled out from reference TRBV9 and TRBJ2-2, the complete variable domain reads DSGVTQTPKHLITATGQRVTLRCSPRSGDLSVYWYQQSLDQGLQFLIQYYNGEERAKGNILERFSAQQFPDLHSELNLSSLELGDSALYFCASSEGLGDSTNTGELFFGEGSRLTVL.